This is a list of T cell receptor beta chains from one sample in a study of blood T cells in healthy people across ages. TCRdb re-analysed the 5' RACE reads in MiXCR, keeping a single row per CDR3 protein. The data show roughly 700,000 distinct CDR3 sequences, less than 40% seen once. The sequenced material came from blood. These TCRs come from a woman aged 80 or over in good health. Both conserved end residues are part of each CDR3. The D gene is left open where the match is weak. Size tells how often a clone was seen (once, few, many) or the class of an expanded clone, and some rows leave it out.

D,V,size,J,CDR3,DNA
-,TRBV7-2,many,TRBJ2-1,CASSLSVPNEQFF,TGTGCCAGCAGCTTATCGGTGCCGAATGAGCAGTTCTTC
-,TRBV5-1,many,TRBJ2-1,CASSFRGSSYNEQFF,TGCGCCAGCAGCTTCAGGGGAAGCTCCTACAATGAGCAGTTCTTC
TRBD1,TRBV20-1,many,TRBJ2-7,CSARAGTGGSYEQYF,TGCAGTGCTAGAGCTGGGACAGGGGGATCCTACGAGCAGTACTTC
-,TRBV20-1,many,TRBJ1-2,CSAPRGNYGYTF,TGCAGTGCTCCACGTGGGAACTATGGCTACACCTTC
-,TRBV5-6,few,TRBJ1-1,CASSLARSIKDTEAFF,TGTGCCAGCAGCTTGGCCCGGTCGATTAAAGACACTGAAGCTTTCTTT
-,TRBV20-1,-,TRBJ2-5,CSARVSEETQYF,TGCAGTGCTAGGGTCAGTGAGGAGACCCAGTACTTC
-,TRBV5-5,many,TRBJ1-4,CASSPEGTGTTNEKLFF,TGTGCCAGCAGCCCTGAGGGAACAGGGACAACTAATGAAAAACTGTTTTTT
-,TRBV6-5,many,TRBJ2-1,CASSYDSGEQFF,TGTGCCAGCAGTTACGACTCGGGTGAGCAGTTCTTC
TRBD2,TRBV2,many,TRBJ2-3,CASSEGPSGHTDTQYF,TGTGCCAGCAGTGAAGGTCCTAGCGGGCACACAGATACGCAGTATTTT
-,TRBV7-2,many,TRBJ1-2,CASSLVGTDYGYTF,TGTGCCAGCAGCTTAGTCGGGACCGACTATGGCTACACCTTC
TRBD2,TRBV24-1,many,TRBJ2-3,CATAQSGGANTQYF,TGTGCCACCGCTCAATCCGGGGGGGCGAATACGCAGTATTTT
-,TRBV20-1,many,TRBJ2-1,CSASTTGGPNEQFF,TGCAGTGCTAGTACAACGGGGGGCCCCAATGAGCAGTTCTTC
-,TRBV5-1,-,TRBJ2-1,CASRVGVARDNEQFF,TGCGCCAGCAGAGTAGGGGTAGCCCGTGACAATGAGCAGTTCTTC
TRBD1,TRBV6-5,many,TRBJ1-1,CASSQPGTGGTEAFF,TGTGCCAGCAGCCAGCCCGGGACAGGGGGAACTGAAGCTTTCTTT
TRBD1,TRBV28,once,TRBJ1-1,CASSFGPGTGGNTEAFF,TGTGCCAGCAGTTTTGGCCCCGGGACAGGGGGTAACACTGAAGCTTTCTTT
TRBD1,TRBV5-1,-,TRBJ1-2,CASSSRQGRGYTF,TGCGCCAGCAGCTCGAGACAGGGACGAGGCTACACCTTC
-,TRBV5-1,many,TRBJ1-1,CASSGEGGRSTEAFF,TGCGCCAGCAGCGGCGAGGGTGGGAGAAGCACTGAAGCTTTCTTT
TRBD1,TRBV24-1,few,TRBJ1-2,CATSLYQDRGDGYTF,TGTGCCACCAGTCTATACCAGGACAGGGGAGATGGCTACACCTTC
TRBD1,TRBV12-3/TRBV12-4,many,TRBJ2-1,CASSLTGGAPYNEQFF,TGTGCCAGCAGTCTCACAGGGGGCGCACCTTACAATGAGCAGTTCTTC
-,TRBV29-1,-,TRBJ1-1,CSVQSTGKERTEAFF,TGCAGCGTCCAATCAACAGGGAAGGAGCGCACTGAAGCTTTCTTT
-,TRBV9,many,TRBJ1-5,CASSLAGAHQPQHF,TGTGCCAGCAGCCTAGCAGGGGCCCATCAGCCCCAGCATTTT
TRBD2,TRBV2,-,TRBJ2-1,CVSKERGLNNEQFF,TGTGTCAGCAAGGAGCGGGGGCTGAACAATGAACAGTTCTTC